This TCR beta chain was obtained from a study of early T cells in non-severe SARS-CoV-2 infection. Study-wide points: The matching step, a VDJdb search, favored anti-spike CD8 responses and missed private and CD4 specificities.

The CDR3 runs to 12 residues. Germline V gene data show CDR1 as SGHNT and CDR2 as YYREEE (reference sequence). V was cut by 5 bases and J by 4 bases, with 9 bases left in between. Unique molecular identifiers were added to individual cDNA molecules. Each CDR3 protein is one row after TCRdb ran MiXCR on the 5' RACE reads. The table includes about 73,000 distinct CDR3 sequences, roughly an eighth detected once. This clonotype was detected a few times. Its antigen is unidentified. Sequenced sample: whole blood. The V call is TRBV5-4, the J call TRBJ1-1; unclear D gene. The TCR sequence derives from an adult who was a healthcare worker with PCR-confirmed SARS-CoV-2 infection or an uninfected control (not recorded which). This chain's CDR3 is CASSRARTEAFF. CDR3 DNA sequence: TGTGCCAGCAGTCGGGCCCGCACTGAAGCTTTCTTT.